This paragraph covers one T cell receptor (beta chain) sequence. Its antigen is undetermined. These data are taken from a study of T cell responses to AZD1222 COVID-19 vaccine. Broader study findings: Only a handful of AZD1222 recipients, six or seven in all, had baseline seropositivity. Donors in the cohort were predominantly white British and more often female, and clonal diversity was possibly underestimated. CD4 TCRs associated with vaccination spanned spike, dominating at 160-218 and 743-854.

Trimming removed 5 bases from V and 8 bases from J, with 19 bases in between. Germline V gives CDR1 ENHRY, CDR2 SYGVKD. This CDR3 has 15 residues. Profiled with immunoSEQ multiplex PCR; TCRdb holds only in-frame clones, not every one. This sample has approximately 77,000 clones, with 92% found just once. The J gene is TRBJ2-1, the V gene TRBV10-3, with D tentatively TRBD2 (7 bases). The clonotype comes from an adult who received the AZD1222 COVID-19 vaccine. The sequences come from peripheral blood, collected 28 days after the second AZD1222 dose. The CDR3 is CAISIFRGRADEQFF. CDR3 nucleotides: TGTGCCATCAGTATCTTTAGGGGGAGGGCCGATGAGCAGTTCTTC.